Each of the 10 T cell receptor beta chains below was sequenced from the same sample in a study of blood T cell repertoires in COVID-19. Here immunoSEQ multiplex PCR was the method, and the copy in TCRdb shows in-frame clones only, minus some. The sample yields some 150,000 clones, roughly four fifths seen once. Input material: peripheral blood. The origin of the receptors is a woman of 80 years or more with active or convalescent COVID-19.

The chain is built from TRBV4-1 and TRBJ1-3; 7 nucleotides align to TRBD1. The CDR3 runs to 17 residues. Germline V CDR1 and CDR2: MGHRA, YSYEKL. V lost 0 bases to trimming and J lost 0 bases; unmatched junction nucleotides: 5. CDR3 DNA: TGCGCCAGCAGCCAAGATCGGTCAGGGGGCTCTGGAAACACCATATATTTT. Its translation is CASSQDRSGGSGNTIYF.

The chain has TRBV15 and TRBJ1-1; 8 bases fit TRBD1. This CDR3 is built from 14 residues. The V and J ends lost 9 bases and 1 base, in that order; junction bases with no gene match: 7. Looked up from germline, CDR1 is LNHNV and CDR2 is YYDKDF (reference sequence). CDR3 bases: TGTGCCACTCGGACAGGGCAGGCGAACACTGAAGCTTTCTTT. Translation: CATRTGQANTEAFF.

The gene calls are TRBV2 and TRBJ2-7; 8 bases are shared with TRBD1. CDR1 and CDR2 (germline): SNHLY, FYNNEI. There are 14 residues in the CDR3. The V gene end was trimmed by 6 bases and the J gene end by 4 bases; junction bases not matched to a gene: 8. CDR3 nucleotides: TGTGCCAGCAGCCCTGACAGGGGCGCTTACGAGCAGTACTTC. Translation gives CASSPDRGAYEQYF.

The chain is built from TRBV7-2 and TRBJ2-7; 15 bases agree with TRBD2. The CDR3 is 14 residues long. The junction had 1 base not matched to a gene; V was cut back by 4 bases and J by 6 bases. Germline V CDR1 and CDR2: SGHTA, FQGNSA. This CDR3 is CASSSGLAGGEQYF. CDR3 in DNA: TGTGCCAGCAGCTCGGGACTAGCGGGGGGCGAGCAGTACTTC.

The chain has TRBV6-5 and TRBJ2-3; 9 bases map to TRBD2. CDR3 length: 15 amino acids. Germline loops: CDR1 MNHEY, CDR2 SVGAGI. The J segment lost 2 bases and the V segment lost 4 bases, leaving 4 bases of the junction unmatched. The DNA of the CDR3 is TGTGCCAGCAGTTGGTCTAGCGGGAACACAGATACGCAGTATTTT. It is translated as CASSWSSGNTDTQYF.

CDR3 nucleotides: TGTGCCAGCAGCGAGCGGACAGGGACAAAGGATGAAAAACTGTTTTTT. As protein: CASSERTGTKDEKLFF. This sequence joins TRBV7-6 and TRBJ1-4; 8 bases align to TRBD1. V lost 5 bases, J lost 6 bases, and 11 bases stayed unmatched. Germline assignment: CDR1 SGHVS and CDR2 FNYEAQ. This CDR3 region has 16 residues.

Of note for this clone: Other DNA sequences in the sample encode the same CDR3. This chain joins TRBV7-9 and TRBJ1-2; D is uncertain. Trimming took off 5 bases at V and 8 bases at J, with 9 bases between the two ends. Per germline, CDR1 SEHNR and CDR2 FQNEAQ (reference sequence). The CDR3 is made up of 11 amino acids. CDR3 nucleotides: TGTGCCAGCAGCCCCGCCGGGGGCTACACCTTC. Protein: CASSPAGGYTF.

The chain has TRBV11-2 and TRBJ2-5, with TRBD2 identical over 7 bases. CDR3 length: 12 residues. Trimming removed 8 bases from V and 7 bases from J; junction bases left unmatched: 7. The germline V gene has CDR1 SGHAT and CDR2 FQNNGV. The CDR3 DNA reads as TGTGCCAGCGGGAGGGGCCCGGGGACCCAGTACTTC. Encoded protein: CASGRGPGTQYF.

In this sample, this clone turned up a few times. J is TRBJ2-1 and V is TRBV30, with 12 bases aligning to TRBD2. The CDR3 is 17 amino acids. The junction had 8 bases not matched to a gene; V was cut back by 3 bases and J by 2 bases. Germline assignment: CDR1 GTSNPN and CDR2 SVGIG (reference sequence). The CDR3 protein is CAWSQRRLAGAYNEQFF. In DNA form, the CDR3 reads TGTGCCTGGAGCCAAAGGCGACTAGCGGGGGCCTACAATGAGCAGTTCTTC.

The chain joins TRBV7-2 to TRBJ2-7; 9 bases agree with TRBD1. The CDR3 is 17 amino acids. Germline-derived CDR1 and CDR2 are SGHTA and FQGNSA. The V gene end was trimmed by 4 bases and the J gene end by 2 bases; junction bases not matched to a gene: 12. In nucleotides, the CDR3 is TGTGCCAGCAGCTCTCGATCCGGGACAGGGTTTACCTACGAGCAGTACTTC. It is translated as CASSSRSGTGFTYEQYF.